A selection of T cell receptor beta chains follows, all from one sample in a study of blood T cells in healthy people across ages. TCRdb reprocessed the 5' RACE reads with MiXCR, giving one entry per CDR3 protein. The sample lists about 1.1 million distinct CDR3 sequences, around two fifths occurring once. Sequencing input: blood. The receptor source for this set is a man between 18 and 35 years old in good health. CDR3s include the opening cysteine and the closing phenylalanine or tryptophan. The order of the fields is CDR3 length, D gene, clone size, J gene, V gene, CDR3 protein, CDR3 DNA. A D gene is named only where the DNA matches it firmly. Clone size is not always given. Where it is, it says once, few, many or a class for expanded clones.

13 | NA | NA | TRBJ1-4 | TRBV20-1 | CSAESRGEEKLFF | TGCAGTGCTGAAAGCCGAGGGGAGGAAAAACTGTTTTTT
15 | TRBD1 | many | TRBJ1-5 | TRBV27 | CASSSLGTGNQPQHF | TGTGCCAGCAGTTCCCTAGGGACAGGCAATCAGCCCCAGCATTTT
17 | NA | NA | TRBJ1-5 | TRBV4-1 | CASSQEGWTGTAQPQHF | TGCGCCAGCAGCCAAGAAGGGTGGACCGGGACGGCTCAGCCCCAGCATTTT
13 | NA | NA | TRBJ1-2 | TRBV2 | CASMGASPTGYTF | TGTGCCAGCATGGGCGCTTCGCCGACGGGCTACACCTTC
14 | NA | many | TRBJ1-4 | TRBV9 | CASSANPNGEKLFF | TGTGCCAGCAGCGCGAACCCCAATGGGGAAAAACTGTTTTTT
16 | TRBD2 | few | TRBJ2-2 | TRBV9 | CASSVDSSGGHGELFF | TGTGCCAGCAGCGTAGATAGTAGCGGGGGTCACGGGGAGCTGTTTTTT
12 | NA | NA | TRBJ2-1 | TRBV6-2/TRBV6-3 | CASIYRRDEQFF | TGTGCCAGCATTTATAGACGGGATGAGCAGTTCTTC
14 | NA | NA | TRBJ2-4 | TRBV20-1 | CSARGSLAKNIQYF | TGCAGTGCTAGGGGCAGTCTAGCCAAAAACATTCAGTACTTC
13 | TRBD1 | NA | TRBJ1-1 | TRBV28 | CASIEMTGTEAFF | TGTGCCAGCATTGAAATGACAGGGACTGAAGCTTTCTTT
13 | NA | once | TRBJ1-2 | TRBV28 | CASSVPAVYGYTF | TGTGCCAGCAGTGTACCCGCAGTTTATGGCTACACCTTC
15 | TRBD1 | NA | TRBJ1-2 | TRBV2 | CASSVRTGRPYGYTF | TGTGCCAGCAGCGTTAGGACAGGGCGGCCCTATGGCTACACCTTC
12 | NA | few | TRBJ2-2 | TRBV28 | CASSWTTGELFF | TGTGCCAGCAGTTGGACAACCGGGGAGCTGTTTTTT
12 | NA | NA | TRBJ1-1 | TRBV6-1 | CASRGHQFMAFF | TGTGCCAGCAGGGGACATCAGTTCATGGCTTTCTTT
16 | TRBD1 | NA | TRBJ2-3 | TRBV4-2 | CASSPRTGTGTDTRYF | TGTGCCAGCAGCCCGCGGACCGGGACAGGCACAGATACGCGGTATTTT
13 | TRBD2 | NA | TRBJ2-1 | TRBV12-3/TRBV12-4 | CASTSGDENEQFF | TGTGCCAGTACTAGCGGGGACGAGAATGAGCAGTTCTTC
16 | TRBD2 | few | TRBJ2-5 | TRBV7-8 | CASSPTSGGLQETQYF | TGTGCCAGCAGCCCTACTAGCGGGGGACTTCAAGAGACCCAGTACTTC
16 | TRBD1 | NA | TRBJ1-1 | TRBV4-1 | CASSLTMGQGNTEAFF | TGCGCCAGCAGCCTCACAATGGGACAGGGGAACACTGAAGCTTTCTTT
17 | NA | NA | TRBJ2-1 | TRBV10-3 | CAISGAGAGDGYNEQFF | TGTGCCATCAGCGGGGCAGGGGCTGGCGACGGCTACAATGAGCAGTTCTTC